This T cell receptor (beta chain) is from a study of blood T cell repertoires in COVID-19. This CDR3 spans 13 amino acids. V lost 6 bases, J lost 4 bases, and 3 bases stayed unmatched. Germline CDR1 is SNHLY and CDR2 is FYNNEI. The method was immunoSEQ multiplex PCR; TCRdb's version includes in-frame clones alone and lacks a portion of them. The data contain about 100,000 clones, about 85% of them singletons. This chain links TRBV2 with TRBJ2-5, with 9 positions matching TRBD1. This receptor was obtained from a man aged 55 to 70 with acute or convalescent COVID-19. The sequenced sample consisted of peripheral blood. For the CDR3, the DNA is TGTGCCAGCAGAGGGGACAGGGTAGAGACCCAGTACTTC. This codes for CASRGDRVETQYF.